Detailed here is one T cell receptor beta chain. Its cognate antigen is unknown. The sample comes from a study of T-cell memory formation after mild COVID-19. Study information: TCR clusters were mostly confined to one donor each. Study results and caveats: Day 15 to 85 contracting clones showed balanced CD4/CD8; day 15 to 37 expanders favored CD4+. Contracting CD8+ clones were enriched in EMRA, CD4+ mainly in CM and EM.

Germline CDR1 is SEHNR and CDR2 is FQNEAQ (reference sequence). With 3 bases removed from V and 5 bases from J, the gap between germline ends came to 13 bases. The CDR3 is 15 residues long. A 5'RACE reaction primed in the constant segment made cDNA libraries of TCR alpha and TCR beta, and these carried sample barcodes and UMIs. Each CDR3 protein gets one entry after TCRdb re-called the 5' RACE reads with MiXCR. The sample consists of 150,000 to 200,000 distinct CDR3 sequences, roughly 30% of them appearing once. This clonotype was sampled from an adult woman who had mild COVID-19 (a few samples of this study predate the infection). Cell type and time point are not known. Sequencing was performed on PBMCs or a T cell subset sorted from them (not recorded which). This rearrangement joins TRBV7-9 to TRBJ2-2, with D possibly being TRBD2 (6 bases). Here the CDR3 reads CASSFRTEGTGELFF. The CDR3 DNA follows: TGTGCCAGCAGCTTTCGGACGGAGGGGACCGGGGAGCTGTTTTTT.